This T cell receptor beta chain originates from a study of immune evolution from preneoplasia to lung adenocarcinoma. J was trimmed by 4 bases and V by 0 bases; bases with no gene match: 0. The CDR3 extends over 14 amino acids. Looked up from germline, CDR1 is GTSNPN and CDR2 is SVGIG (reference sequence). This clone came up a few times. Its antigen is not identified. Resections took place in Japan or China from the mid-2010s to the late 2010s. Study-level findings and limits: From normal lung to invasive adenocarcinoma, top clone frequencies appeared to decrease. Clonality was highest in normal lung, lower in later-stage lesions apparently.

The repertoire was sequenced with immunoSEQ multiplex PCR; TCRdb's copy has only in-frame clones and lacks some. The sample holds some 5,100 clones, approximately 85% seen once. The chain employs TRBV30 and TRBJ2-5; 12 bases map to TRBD2. What was sequenced was FFPE normal lung tissue adjacent to the tumor. This clonotype originated in a person aged 50-70 years with lung adenocarcinoma. CDR3 sequence reads: CAWSVTSGRETQYF. The CDR3 nucleotides are TGTGCCTGGAGTGTGACTAGCGGGAGAGAGACCCAGTACTTC. The entire variable domain, with the rest obtained from reference TRBV30 and TRBJ2-5, is as follows: SQTIHQWPATLVQPVGSPLSLECTVEGTSNPNLYWYRQAAGRGLQLLFYSVGIGQISSEVPQNLSASRPQDRQFILSSKKLLLSDSGFYLCAWSVTSGRETQYFGPGTRLLVL.